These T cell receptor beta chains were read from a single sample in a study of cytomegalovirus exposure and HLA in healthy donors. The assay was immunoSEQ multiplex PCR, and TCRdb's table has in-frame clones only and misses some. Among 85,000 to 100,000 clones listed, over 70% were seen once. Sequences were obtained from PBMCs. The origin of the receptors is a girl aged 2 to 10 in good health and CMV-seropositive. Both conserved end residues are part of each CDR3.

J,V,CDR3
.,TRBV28,CASSITSAEQYF
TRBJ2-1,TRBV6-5,CASSFGTQPYNEQFF
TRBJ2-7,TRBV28,CASRTAGRAYEQYF
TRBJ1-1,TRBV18,CASSLRSELNTEAFF
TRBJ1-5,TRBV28,CASSFQSQPQHF
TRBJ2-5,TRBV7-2,CASSQWFTGGQTQYF
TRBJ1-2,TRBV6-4,CASSANTERVSGYTF
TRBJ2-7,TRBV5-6,CASSWWGSATYEQYF
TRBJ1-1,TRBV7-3,CASSLRGNTEAFF
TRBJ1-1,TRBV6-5,CASSYSGGTEAFF
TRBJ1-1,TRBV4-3,CASSQDYSSGVNTEAFF
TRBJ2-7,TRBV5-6,CASSSHTTSGSNEQYF
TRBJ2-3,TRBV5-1,CASSPNGAGSPDTQYF